The clone carrying this TCR beta chain occurred many times. The target antigen is unknown. This record comes from a study of CD8 T cells in ankylosing spondylitis. The study's findings and limits: Ankylosing spondylitis blood appeared to carry a characteristic TCR beta motif of several highly homologous variants. CD8+ cells made up the disease-linked clones, which were relatively rare in peripheral blood. Certain motif variants had earlier been reported in reactive arthritis synovial fluid and blood. The study looked at matched synovial fluid samples from ankylosing spondylitis patients. Disease-linked clones were reported to be significantly enriched there.

V trimming: 2 bases; J trimming: 2 bases; junction bases outside the gene matches: 4. The CDR3 length is 14 residues. In germline, CDR1 is DFQATT, CDR2 SNEGSKA (reference sequence). MiXCR was run by TCRdb on the 5' RACE reads, yielding one entry per CDR3 protein. Of 100,000 to 150,000 distinct CDR3 sequences in the sample, roughly 6.6% were seen once. This TCR was sampled from a male donor with ankylosing spondylitis or in good health (not recorded which). The V and J genes are TRBV20-1 and TRBJ2-3; the match to TRBD1 covers 7 bases. The sequencing sample was made of blood, either unsorted or a sorted T cell fraction (not recorded which). Here the CDR3 DNA reads TGCAGTGCTAGAAAGACAGGGTCCACAGATACGCAGTATTTT. This sequence encodes CSARKTGSTDTQYF.